This T cell receptor beta chain was captured by sequencing in a study of control samples from healthy donors and cancer patients (dated by TCRdb to the early 2020s). Library generation was performed with the immunoSEQ multiplex PCR assay. TCRdb provides this immuneACCESS table in a form limited to in-frame rearrangements. Some clones are lacking; in checked studies, under half of them reflect an unresolved V gene, and why the rest are absent is not known. The sample data list fewer than 25,000 clones, and approximately 80% of these were observed just once. 27% of the sample rests with the top ten. To note about this clone: Its antigen target is currently unknown. Base qualities are missing; no much larger clone stands one base away.

Source material: PBMCs. The clonotype comes from a man in his sixties with head and neck cancer.

At the DNA level, the sequence is TGTGCCAGCTCACCAGGGACAGGGGAAATTGGCACAGATACGCAGTATTTT. This codes for CASSPGTGEIGTDTQYF. The sequence joins TRBV18 to TRBJ2-3; 10 central bases correspond to TRBD1. Trimming accounts for 2 bases at V and 1 base at J, while the number of junction bases matched to no gene is 6. The CDR3 covers 17 residues, taking in both the cysteine and the phenylalanine. The read is trimmed to its CDR3 DNA, 51 bases read in frame from base 1. The germline V gene encodes CDR1 KGHSH and CDR2 LQKENI.